The text below deals with one T cell receptor beta chain. What it binds is unknown. Although they were nominally healthy when sampled, donors likely had unrecorded immune exposures. Amplification used 60 Vbeta primers and 13 Jbeta primers. Sequenced by immunoSEQ multiplex PCR; TCRdb stores in-frame clones only, minus some. The sample shows about 190,000 clones, just under 75% of them seen only once. The CDR3 contains 13 residues. Per the germline V gene, CDR1 is SGHKS and CDR2 is YYEKEE (reference sequence). V was pared by 6 bases and J by 2 bases, with 12 bases between. The source of the sample is a study of cytomegalovirus exposure and HLA in healthy donors. Overall study results and limits: TCR beta chains associated with HLA were, in a later analysis, more clonally expanded than equally common others. With later analysis, a missense DCLRE1C variant became linked to TCR beta V- and J-gene trimming. Cytomegalovirus association was assigned to more than 150 TCR beta chains.

This chain uses TRBV5-5 with TRBJ2-7, with D possibly matching TRBD1 (5 bases). Sample: PBMCs. This clonotype was obtained from a woman in her 30s in good health and CMV-seropositive. CDR3 in DNA: TGTGCCAGCACCATAACAGGAGCCTACGAGCAGTACTTC. Translated, it gives CASTITGAYEQYF.